A selection of T cell receptor beta chains follows, all from one sample in a study of regulatory T cells in long-lasting Graves disease. Each CDR3 protein is one row after TCRdb ran MiXCR on the multiplex PCR reads. The sample records fewer than 450,000 distinct CDR3 sequences, around 24% being singletons. Specimen: peripheral blood mononuclear cells (PBMCs), collected when the disease was refractory, from a patient treated with antithyroid drugs. The receptor set was obtained from a female donor with Graves disease. Each CDR3 is given with its conserved first and last residue. The D gene is left open where the match is weak. Clone size is not always given. Where it is, it says once, few, many or a class for expanded clones.

. TRBJ1-4 TRBV20-1 . TGCAGTGCTATTGCCCGGAGGGAAGGACTGTTTTTT CSAIARREGLFF
. TRBJ1-1 TRBV5-1 . TGCGCCAGCACCCGGGAGGGCGGGAACACTGAAGCTTTCTTT CASTREGGNTEAFF
many TRBJ2-7 TRBV29-1 TRBD1 TGCAGCGTTTTCGGGACAGGGTCAAACTCCTACGAGCAGTACTTC CSVFGTGSNSYEQYF
. TRBJ2-7 TRBV4-3 . TGCGCCAGCAGCCAAGATCGGGTTTCGGGACACGAGCAGTACTTC CASSQDRVSGHEQYF
few TRBJ2-3 TRBV7-8 . TGTGCCAGCAGCTTAGCACTGCTCACAGATACGCAGTATTTT CASSLALLTDTQYF
. TRBJ1-1 TRBV5-1 . TGCGCCAGCAGCTTGGAAGGAGGGATTGAAGCTTTCTTT CASSLEGGIEAFF
. TRBJ1-2 TRBV12-3/TRBV12-4 . TGTGCCAGCAGTTTAGCGTCCCCGCGGGGCTACACCTTC CASSLASPRGYTF
. TRBJ1-1 TRBV19 . TGTGCCAGTAGTACGCCGGGACGTAGGACGGGCACTGAAGCTTTCTTT CASSTPGRRTGTEAFF
many TRBJ2-5 TRBV27 TRBD2 TGTGCCAGCAGTCCATTCTTCGGGACTAGCGGGAGGGCCAAGGAGACCCAGTACTTC CASSPFFGTSGRAKETQYF
. TRBJ1-4 TRBV6-1 . TGTGCCAGCAGTGAAGGGGGGGAGGTGGCTGAAAAACTGTTTTTT CASSEGGEVAEKLFF
. TRBJ2-2 TRBV19 . TGTGCCAGTAGTAAGCAGGGACTCGCGAACACCGGGGAGCTGTTTTTT CASSKQGLANTGELFF
. TRBJ2-7 TRBV20-1 . TGCAGTGCTAGATTTGGGGGCTGGGAGCAGTACTTC CSARFGGWEQYF
. TRBJ1-5 TRBV20-1 . TGCAGTGCTAGTGTGGGGCCCCCTTATAGCAATCAGCCCCAGCATTTT CSASVGPPYSNQPQHF
. TRBJ2-7 TRBV6-1 TRBD1 TGTGCCAGCAGTCCGCCGGGACAGGTCTACGAGCAGTACTTC CASSPPGQVYEQYF
many TRBJ2-5 TRBV2 TRBD1 TGTGCCAGCAGTGAACCTCGGACAGGGGAGACCCAGTACTTC CASSEPRTGETQYF
many TRBJ2-7 TRBV12-3/TRBV12-4 TRBD2 TGTGCCAGCAGTTGGGGACTAGCGGGAGGTGAGCAGTACTTC CASSWGLAGGEQYF
few TRBJ2-2 TRBV20-1 TRBD2 TGCAGTGCTAGGCGGGGGTACACCGGGGAGCTGTTTTTT CSARRGYTGELFF
. TRBJ2-7 TRBV5-1 . TGCGCCAGCAGCTTGGAGCGGGAGCAGTACTTC CASSLEREQYF
many TRBJ2-7 TRBV28 TRBD2 TGTGCCAGCGGGCGGGAGGGCCCCTACGAGCAGTACTTC CASGREGPYEQYF
. TRBJ2-7 TRBV20-1 . TGCAGTGCTAGAGACCACGGACAGACCTACGAGCAGTACTTC CSARDHGQTYEQYF
few TRBJ2-4 TRBV6-5 TRBD2 TGTGCCAGCAGTTCTAGCGGGAGTCCGAACATTCAGTACTTC CASSSSGSPNIQYF
few TRBJ2-5 TRBV20-1 . TGCAGTGCTAGAGATCAGGAGACCCAGTACTTC CSARDQETQYF
few TRBJ2-7 TRBV7-8 . TGTGCCAGCAGCCCCGGACCGACGTTAGACTTC CASSPGPTLDF
few TRBJ2-7 TRBV5-1 TRBD2 TGCGCCAGCAGCTCGGGACTAGCGGCCTCCTACGAGCAGTACTTC CASSSGLAASYEQYF
many TRBJ2-7 TRBV28 TRBD1 TGTGCCAGCTCTCGACAGGGTGGTGGTCCCTACGAGCAGTACTTC CASSRQGGGPYEQYF
few TRBJ2-2 TRBV10-3 . TGTGCCATCCAGGGCACTCCGAACACCGGGGAGCTGTTTTTT CAIQGTPNTGELFF
. TRBJ2-7 TRBV28 . TGTGCCAGCAGTCCAGCCGGGTGGCAGTCCTACGAGCAGTACTTC CASSPAGWQSYEQYF
many TRBJ1-4 TRBV20-1 . TGCAGTGCTATCTGGTCGTCTGGTGAAAAACTGTTTTTT CSAIWSSGEKLFF
few TRBJ1-5 TRBV28 TRBD1 TGTGCCAGCAGCTCCGACAGGGGGCAGCCCCAGCATTTT CASSSDRGQPQHF
. TRBJ2-5 TRBV4-2 . TGTGCCAGCAGCCAAGGGACGGACCAAGAGACCCAGTACTTC CASSQGTDQETQYF
. TRBJ2-2 TRBV6-1 TRBD1 TGTGCCAGCAGTCACAGACAGGGGGGCACCGGGGAGCTGTTTTTT CASSHRQGGTGELFF
few TRBJ1-4 TRBV27 . TGTGCCAGCAGTGAATCCCCCAGCGCAACTAATGAAAAACTGTTTTTT CASSESPSATNEKLFF
many TRBJ1-2 TRBV7-9 . TGTGCCAGCAGCCCACAGGGATCCCAAGACTATGGCTACACCTTC CASSPQGSQDYGYTF
. TRBJ1-1 TRBV30 . TGTGCCTGGAGGGGCCCCCTGTTCTTCGGGAACACTGAAGCTTTCTTT CAWRGPLFFGNTEAFF
. TRBJ2-5 TRBV20-1 TRBD1 TGCAGTGCTAGTTGGGACAGTACTCAAGAGACCCAGTACTTC CSASWDSTQETQYF
. TRBJ2-2 TRBV5-1 . TGCGCCAGCAGCTTACAGGGTCTTGTGAACACCGGGGAGCTGTTTTTT CASSLQGLVNTGELFF
. TRBJ2-3 TRBV6-1 TRBD2 TGTGCCAGCAGACGACTAGCGGGAGGACTCACAGATACGCAGTATTTT CASRRLAGGLTDTQYF
many TRBJ1-5 TRBV2 . TGTGCCAGCAAAGGGGATAGCAATCAGCCCCAGCATTTT CASKGDSNQPQHF
. TRBJ1-5 TRBV19 TRBD1 TGTGCCAGTACCACGGGACAGGTTCGTCAGCCCCAGCATTTT CASTTGQVRQPQHF
. TRBJ2-7 TRBV10-3 . TGTGCCATCAGTGTCTATTTTGAGTTCCCCTACTACGAGCAGTACTTC CAISVYFEFPYYEQYF
many TRBJ1-5 TRBV2 . TGTGCCAGCAGTGAGATAGGACAGCCCCAGCATTTT CASSEIGQPQHF
. TRBJ2-7 TRBV27 TRBD2 TGTGCCAGCAGTTATATAGGACTAGCGGGAGTAGGGGCCTGCGAGCAGTACTTC CASSYIGLAGVGACEQYF
. TRBJ1-1 TRBV5-1 TRBD1 TGCGCCAGCAGCGGTGGGACAGTCGGGAACACTGAAGCTTTCTTT CASSGGTVGNTEAFF
few TRBJ1-1 TRBV7-2 . TGTGCCAGCAGCTTAGAGGTTTCTGGAGCTTTCTTT CASSLEVSGAFF
few TRBJ2-7 TRBV7-2 TRBD1 TGTGCCAGCAGCTTATGGGACAGGACGTACGAGCAGTACTTC CASSLWDRTYEQYF
. TRBJ1-5 TRBV6-1 . TGTGCCAGCAGTCAACAAGGGGGTATTAATCAGCCCCAGCATTTT CASSQQGGINQPQHF
. TRBJ1-2 TRBV3-1 . TGTGCCAGCAGCCAAGATCTGGCAGGGGCCGTCTATGGCTACACCTTC CASSQDLAGAVYGYTF
. TRBJ1-4 TRBV15 . TGTGCCACCAGCAGAGTAGAGGGGTCTTGGTCTAATCAAAAACTGTTTTTT CATSRVEGSWSNQKLFF
many TRBJ1-4 TRBV13 . TGTGCCAGCAGCTTAGGGAGAGGGGAAACGGAAAAACTGTTTTTT CASSLGRGETEKLFF